These 9 T cell receptor beta chains were sequenced from one sample in a study of cytomegalovirus exposure and HLA in healthy donors. Only in-frame clones appear in the TCRdb table, and some are missing; sequencing was by immunoSEQ multiplex PCR. The sample holds some 130,000 clones, approximately 82% seen once. The sequenced sample was PBMCs. The receptors stem from a man between 25 and 39 years old in good health and CMV-seropositive.

This sequence joins TRBV29-1 and TRBJ1-1; 8 positions agree with TRBD1. The CDR3 consists of 12 residues. After removal of 5 bases from V and 5 bases from J, the junction contained 4 bases not matched to a gene. Germline CDR1 is SQVTM and CDR2 is ANQGSEA. The DNA for the CDR3 is TGCAGCGTTACTACAGGGGGGACTGAAGCTTTCTTT. The encoded protein is CSVTTGGTEAFF.

Comments on this clone: The same CDR3 is also encoded by other DNA sequences in this sample. The chain combines TRBV20-1 with TRBJ2-7; maybe TRBD1 (5 bases). Trimming stripped 3 bases from V and 3 bases from J, with 6 bases between. The germline V gene has CDR1 DFQATT and CDR2 SNEGSKA (reference sequence). This CDR3 comprises 11 residues. The CDR3 loop is CSASDSYEQYF. The CDR3 DNA sequence: TGCAGTGCTAGTGACAGCTACGAGCAGTACTTC.

A single count supports this clone. The chain uses TRBV7-7 and TRBJ2-7, with 8 bases matching TRBD1. With V trimmed by 2 bases and J by 4 bases, 7 bases remained unmatched. Germline CDR1 and CDR2: SSHAT and FNYEAQ (reference sequence). The CDR3 sequence is 15 residues long. The CDR3 reads CASSLRQGIIYEQYF. CDR3 sequence (DNA): TGTGCCAGCAGCTTAAGACAGGGGATTATTTACGAGCAGTACTTC.

The J gene is TRBJ1-4, the V gene TRBV5-4, with 8 nucleotides matching TRBD1. The CDR3 is made up of 17 amino acids. V lost 4 bases and J lost 3; bases outside the gene matches: 11. Looked up from germline, CDR1 is SGHNT and CDR2 is YYREEE (reference sequence). CDR3 amino acids: CASSRTGTARANEKLFF. The CDR3 bases are TGTGCCAGCAGCCGGACAGGGACCGCTCGGGCTAATGAAAAACTGTTTTTT.

This chain uses TRBV9 with TRBJ2-5; 7 bases map to TRBD1. Germline CDR1 SGDLS, CDR2 YYNGEE. The CDR3 consists of 15 residues. V was pared by 3 bases and J by 4 bases, with 9 bases of the junction left unmatched. CDR3 loop: CASSAPGQYGETQYF. CDR3 coding DNA: TGTGCCAGCAGCGCGCCGGGACAGTATGGAGAGACCCAGTACTTC.

The rearrangement uses TRBV18 and TRBJ1-2; 9 positions match TRBD1. Germline-derived CDR1 and CDR2 are KGHSH and LQKENI. Losses at the gene ends were 4 bases for V and 4 bases for J; bases not matched to a gene: 10. The CDR3 has 16 amino acids. CDR3 in DNA: TGTGCCAGCTCACTCCGGACAGGGGAGATGGGCTATGGCTACACCTTC. This translates into CASSLRTGEMGYGYTF.

Only a few counts were recorded for this clone. The genes are TRBV19 and TRBJ1-2; no reliable D call. This CDR3 region has 15 residues. Germline V gene sequence: CDR1 LNHDA, CDR2 SQIVND (reference sequence). V dropped 5 bases and J dropped 0 bases, with 13 bases sitting between them. This CDR3 reads CASSPHSGSNYGYTF. CDR3 nucleotides: TGTGCCAGTAGTCCCCACAGTGGATCTAACTATGGCTACACCTTC.

CDR3 region: CASSSHPGGVFTDTQYF. For the CDR3, the DNA is TGTGCCAGCAGCTCTCACCCCGGGGGGGTATTTACAGATACGCAGTATTTT. The chain combines TRBV11-2 with TRBJ2-3, with TRBD2 matching 8 bases. The CDR3 totals 17 residues. Germline assignment: CDR1 SGHAT and CDR2 FQNNGV. V lost 4 bases, J lost 3 bases, and 12 bases stayed unmatched.

The V call is TRBV27, the J call TRBJ1-6; 12 nucleotides match TRBD1. The J segment lost 7 bases and the V segment lost 7 bases, leaving 8 bases of the junction unmatched. Per germline, CDR1 MNHEY and CDR2 SMNVEV (reference sequence). This CDR3 is 16 amino acids long. The CDR3: CASTPWDRGRNSPLHF. For the CDR3, the DNA is TGTGCCAGCACCCCATGGGACAGGGGGCGAAATTCACCCCTCCACTTT.